This is a list of T cell receptor beta chains from one sample in a study of PD-1 blockade in classical Hodgkin lymphoma. Clones were read by immunoSEQ multiplex PCR, and TCRdb kept only the in-frame ones, dropping some. This table holds 20,000 to 30,000 clones, approximately 80% found once. The sequences come from peripheral blood mononuclear cells (PBMCs), collected before the second cycle of nivolumab. These receptors all stem from a human donor with classical Hodgkin lymphoma. Each CDR3 is given with its conserved first and last residue. The order of the fields is V gene, D gene, clone size, J gene, CDR3 protein, CDR3 DNA. A D gene is named only where the DNA matches it firmly. Clone size, where shown, is once, few, many, or a class for clones that have expanded.

TRBV2,-,-,TRBJ1-2,CASSEALEVGGYTF,TGTGCCAGCAGTGAAGCATTGGAGGTTGGTGGCTACACCTTC
TRBV6-6,TRBD2,-,TRBJ2-7,CASSAGLADSYEQYF,TGTGCCAGCAGCGCCGGACTAGCGGACTCCTACGAGCAGTACTTC
TRBV5-1,-,-,TRBJ2-4,CASSFRGPQLAKNIQYF,TGCGCCAGCAGCTTCCGAGGGCCCCAGCTAGCCAAAAACATTCAGTACTTC
TRBV5-1,-,-,TRBJ2-2,CASSLEGGAGTGELFF,TGCGCCAGCAGCTTGGAAGGAGGGGCGGGGACCGGGGAGCTGTTTTTT
TRBV2,-,-,TRBJ1-1,CASSTDRNTEAFF,TGTGCCAGCAGCACTGACAGGAACACTGAAGCTTTCTTT
TRBV2,-,-,TRBJ2-2,CASSVERATNTGELFF,TGTGCCAGCAGTGTGGAAAGGGCTACGAACACCGGGGAGCTGTTTTTT
TRBV7-9,-,few,TRBJ1-2,CASSPRTVYGYTF,TGTGCCAGCAGCCCTCGGACAGTCTATGGCTACACCTTC
TRBV6-5,-,-,TRBJ2-7,CASRTDGYEQYF,TGTGCCAGCAGGACGGACGGGTACGAGCAGTACTTC
TRBV28,-,-,TRBJ1-1,CASIGDSTEAFF,TGTGCCAGCATAGGGGATTCCACTGAAGCTTTCTTT
TRBV7-9,TRBD1,-,TRBJ2-7,CASSHRDRGSYEQYF,TGTGCCAGCAGCCACCGGGACAGGGGTTCCTACGAGCAGTACTTC
TRBV6-6,-,-,TRBJ2-7,CASSYRWGSFDEQYF,TGTGCCAGCAGTTACCGCTGGGGGTCCTTCGACGAGCAGTACTTC
TRBV7-6,-,-,TRBJ2-1,CASSLGGHYNEQFF,TGTGCCAGCAGCTTAGGGGGACACTACAATGAGCAGTTCTTC
TRBV7-9,-,-,TRBJ2-7,CASSLSPEMDRGSYEQYF,TGTGCCAGCAGCTTAAGCCCGGAAATGGACAGAGGCTCCTACGAGCAGTACTTC
TRBV7-2,-,-,TRBJ2-7,CASSLGVSRAQYF,TGTGCCAGCAGCTTAGGCGTCAGTCGAGCGCAGTACTTC
TRBV19,-,-,TRBJ1-1,CASSIVSEGNTEAFF,TGTGCCAGTAGTATAGTATCGGAGGGGAACACTGAAGCTTTCTTT
TRBV7-2,-,-,TRBJ2-7,CASSPTLSYEQYF,TGTGCCAGCTCGCCGACGCTTTCCTACGAGCAGTACTTC
TRBV2,-,-,TRBJ1-1,CASSAPLGGGIVSTEAFF,TGTGCCAGCAGTGCACCCTTGGGGGGGGGAATTGTCAGCACTGAAGCTTTCTTT
TRBV28,TRBD1,-,TRBJ2-3,CASRGTGPYTQYF,TGTGCCAGCCGCGGGACAGGGCCATATACGCAGTATTTT
TRBV28,-,-,TRBJ2-3,CASSFEVNTDTQYF,TGTGCCAGCAGTTTTGAGGTGAACACAGATACGCAGTATTTT
TRBV6-1,-,few,TRBJ2-7,CASSEREQYF,TGTGCCAGCAGTGAACGGGAGCAGTACTTC
TRBV15,-,-,TRBJ1-2,CATSGKWGANYGYTF,TGTGCCACCAGCGGCAAGTGGGGCGCTAACTATGGCTACACCTTC
TRBV28,-,-,TRBJ2-5,CASSLFSSPHQETQYF,TGTGCCAGCAGTTTGTTCTCTAGTCCGCACCAAGAGACCCAGTACTTC
TRBV29-1,-,-,TRBJ1-1,CSVIQGHTEAFF,TGCAGCGTAATACAGGGCCACACTGAAGCTTTCTTT
TRBV5-1,-,-,TRBJ2-2,CASSLGQDNTGELFF,TGCGCCAGCAGCTTGGGACAGGATAACACCGGGGAGCTGTTTTTT
TRBV9,TRBD1,-,TRBJ1-2,CASSAGLGTGGAGYTF,TGTGCCAGCAGCGCGGGCCTCGGGACAGGGGGCGCGGGCTACACCTTC
TRBV9,-,-,TRBJ2-7,CASSSDNYEQYF,TGTGCCAGCAGCTCCGACAACTACGAGCAGTACTTC
TRBV28,-,-,TRBJ2-7,CASSLVYEQYF,TGTGCCAGCAGCTTGGTATACGAGCAGTACTTC
TRBV7-6,-,-,TRBJ2-7,CASSLTRSEQYF,TGTGCCAGCAGCTTAACGAGGTCCGAGCAGTACTTC
TRBV29-1,-,-,TRBJ2-3,CSVARSGSGESTQYF,TGCAGCGTTGCCCGCTCGGGTTCCGGGGAGTCTACGCAGTATTTT
TRBV6-5,-,-,TRBJ1-4,CASSYSGSGNEKLFF,TGTGCCAGCAGTTACTCGGGCAGCGGCAATGAAAAACTGTTTTTT
TRBV19,-,-,TRBJ2-7,CASSIVPGASYEQYF,TGTGCCAGTAGTATAGTTCCGGGGGCGTCCTACGAGCAGTACTTC
TRBV2,TRBD1,-,TRBJ2-4,CASSAKRGYRGENIQYF,TGTGCCAGCAGTGCGAAAAGGGGCTACAGGGGAGAAAACATTCAGTACTTC
TRBV10-2,-,-,TRBJ2-7,CASSGAGEQYF,TGCGCCAGCAGTGGGGCAGGGGAGCAGTACTTC
TRBV2,-,-,TRBJ2-5,CASSERGGMGETQYF,TGTGCCAGCAGTGAGAGAGGGGGGATGGGAGAGACCCAGTACTTC
TRBV9,-,-,TRBJ2-1,CASSVEGSWSFDEQFF,TGTGCCAGCAGCGTAGAGGGGAGCTGGTCCTTCGATGAGCAGTTCTTC
TRBV7-6,-,-,TRBJ2-2,CASSLGSGELFF,TGTGCCAGCAGCTTAGGAAGCGGGGAGCTGTTTTTT
TRBV15,TRBD1,-,TRBJ2-1,CATSREQGFDEQFF,TGTGCCACCAGCAGAGAACAGGGGTTCGATGAGCAGTTCTTC
TRBV11-3,-,-,TRBJ2-6,CASSLDLSREANVLTF,TGTGCCAGCAGCTTAGATTTGTCACGTGAGGCCAACGTCCTGACTTTC